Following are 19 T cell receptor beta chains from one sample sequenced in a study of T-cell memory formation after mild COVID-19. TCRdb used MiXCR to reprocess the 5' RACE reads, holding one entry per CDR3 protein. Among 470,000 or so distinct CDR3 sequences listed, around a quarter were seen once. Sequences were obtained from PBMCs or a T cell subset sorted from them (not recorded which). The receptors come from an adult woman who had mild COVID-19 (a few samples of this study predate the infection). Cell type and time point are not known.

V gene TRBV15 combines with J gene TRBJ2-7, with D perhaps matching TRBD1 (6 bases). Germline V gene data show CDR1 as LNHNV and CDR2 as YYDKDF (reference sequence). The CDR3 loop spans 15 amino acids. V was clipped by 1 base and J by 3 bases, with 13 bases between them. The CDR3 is CATSRGQDSSYEQYF. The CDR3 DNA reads TGTGCCACCAGCAGAGGACAGGACAGTAGCTACGAGCAGTACTTC.

CDR3: CASSFSGTSGSYEQYF. The CDR3 DNA sequence: TGTGCCAGCAGCTTCTCCGGGACTAGCGGGAGTTACGAGCAGTACTTC. The chain is built from TRBV7-9 and TRBJ2-7, with TRBD2 identical over 14 bases. With V trimmed by 3 bases and J by 4 bases, 5 bases remained unmatched. This CDR3 comprises 16 residues. Germline lookup yields CDR1 SEHNR and CDR2 FQNEAQ (reference sequence).

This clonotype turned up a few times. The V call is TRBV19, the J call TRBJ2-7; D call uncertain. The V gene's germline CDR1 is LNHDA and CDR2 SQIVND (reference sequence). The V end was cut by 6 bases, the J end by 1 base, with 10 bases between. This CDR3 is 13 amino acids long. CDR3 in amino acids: CASRDGASYEQYF. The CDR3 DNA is TGTGCCAGTAGGGACGGCGCGTCCTACGAGCAGTACTTC. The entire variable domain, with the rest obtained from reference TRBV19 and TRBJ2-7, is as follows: DGGITQSPKYLFRKEGQNVTLSCEQNLNHDAMYWYRQDPGQGLRLIYYSQIVNDFQKGDIAEGYSVSREKKESFPLTVTSAQKNPTAFYLCASRDGASYEQYFGPGTRLTVT.

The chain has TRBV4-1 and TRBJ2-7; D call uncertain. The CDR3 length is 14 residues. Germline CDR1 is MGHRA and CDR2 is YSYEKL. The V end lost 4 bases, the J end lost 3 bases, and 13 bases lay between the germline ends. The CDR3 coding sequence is TGCGCCAGCAGCCGAATGACAACCAACTACGAGCAGTACTTC. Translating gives CASSRMTTNYEQYF.

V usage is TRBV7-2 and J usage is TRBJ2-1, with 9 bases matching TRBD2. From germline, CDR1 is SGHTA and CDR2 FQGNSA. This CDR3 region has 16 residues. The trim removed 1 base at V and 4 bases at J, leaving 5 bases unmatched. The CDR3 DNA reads TGTGCCAGCAGCTTAGTACGCGGGAGGGGGTACAATGAGCAGTTCTTC. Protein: CASSLVRGRGYNEQFF.

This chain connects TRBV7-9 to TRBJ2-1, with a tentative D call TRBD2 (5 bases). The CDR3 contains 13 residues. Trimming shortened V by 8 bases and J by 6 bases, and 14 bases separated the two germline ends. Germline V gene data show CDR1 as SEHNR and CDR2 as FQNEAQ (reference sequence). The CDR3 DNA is TGTGCCAGCCTAAGAGGCGGGTCCAATGAGCAGTTCTTC. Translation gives CASLRGGSNEQFF.

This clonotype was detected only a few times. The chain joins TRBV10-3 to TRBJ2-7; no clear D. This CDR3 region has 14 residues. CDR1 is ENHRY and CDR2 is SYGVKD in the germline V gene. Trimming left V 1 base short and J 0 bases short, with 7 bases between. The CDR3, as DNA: TGTGCCATCAGTGAGTGGGAATCCTCCTACGAGCAGTACTTC. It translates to CAISEWESSYEQYF.

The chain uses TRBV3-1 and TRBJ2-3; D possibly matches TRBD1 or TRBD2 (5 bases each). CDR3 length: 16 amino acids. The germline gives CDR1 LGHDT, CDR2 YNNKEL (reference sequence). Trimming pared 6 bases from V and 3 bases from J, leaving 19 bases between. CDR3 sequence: CASSLQGRTATDTQYF. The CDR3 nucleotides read TGTGCCAGCAGTCTTCAGGGTCGGACTGCTACAGATACGCAGTATTTT.

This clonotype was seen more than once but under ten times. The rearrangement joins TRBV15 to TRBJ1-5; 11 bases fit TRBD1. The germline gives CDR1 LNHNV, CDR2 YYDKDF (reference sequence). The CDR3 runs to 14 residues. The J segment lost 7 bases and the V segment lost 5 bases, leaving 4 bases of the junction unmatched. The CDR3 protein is CATSGQGARQPQHF. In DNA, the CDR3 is TGTGCCACCAGCGGACAGGGGGCTCGGCAGCCCCAGCATTTT.

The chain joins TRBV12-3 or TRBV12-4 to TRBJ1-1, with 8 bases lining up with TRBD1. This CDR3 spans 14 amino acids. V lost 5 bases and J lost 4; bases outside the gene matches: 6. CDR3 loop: CASSPQGEITEAFF. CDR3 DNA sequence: TGTGCCAGCAGTCCACAGGGGGAGATCACTGAAGCTTTCTTT.

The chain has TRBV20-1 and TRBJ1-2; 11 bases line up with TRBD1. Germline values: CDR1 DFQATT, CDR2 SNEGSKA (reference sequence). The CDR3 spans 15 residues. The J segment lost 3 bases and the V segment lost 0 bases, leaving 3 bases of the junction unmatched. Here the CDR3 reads CSARDRTGGDYGYTF. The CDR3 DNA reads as TGCAGTGCTAGAGATAGGACAGGGGGCGACTATGGCTACACCTTC.

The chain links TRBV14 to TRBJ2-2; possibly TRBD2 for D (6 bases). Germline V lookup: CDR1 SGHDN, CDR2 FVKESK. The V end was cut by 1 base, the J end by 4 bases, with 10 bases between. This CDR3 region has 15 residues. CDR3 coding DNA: TGTGCCAGCAGCCAAGTTTACGGGAGCACCGGGGAGCTGTTTTTT. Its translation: CASSQVYGSTGELFF.

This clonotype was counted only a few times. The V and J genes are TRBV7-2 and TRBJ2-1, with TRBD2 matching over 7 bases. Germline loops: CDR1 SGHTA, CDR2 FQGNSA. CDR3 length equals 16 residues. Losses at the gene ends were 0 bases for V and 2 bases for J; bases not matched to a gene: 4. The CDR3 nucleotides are TGTGCCAGCAGCTTAGCTGGCGGGAGCACCTACAATGAGCAGTTCTTC. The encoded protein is CASSLAGGSTYNEQFF.

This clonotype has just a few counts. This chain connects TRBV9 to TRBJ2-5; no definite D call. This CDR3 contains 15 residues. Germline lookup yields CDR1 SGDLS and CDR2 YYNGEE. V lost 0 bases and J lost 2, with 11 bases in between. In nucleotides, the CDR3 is TGTGCCAGCAGCGTAGGGACGATCGTACAAGAGACCCAGTACTTC. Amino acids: CASSVGTIVQETQYF.

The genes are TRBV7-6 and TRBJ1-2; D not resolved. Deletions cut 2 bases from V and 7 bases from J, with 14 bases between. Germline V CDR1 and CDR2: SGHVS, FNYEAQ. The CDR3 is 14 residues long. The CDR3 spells CASSLMQSAGGYTF. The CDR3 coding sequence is TGTGCCAGCAGCTTAATGCAAAGCGCGGGTGGCTACACCTTC. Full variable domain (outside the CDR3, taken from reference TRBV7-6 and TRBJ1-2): GAGVSQSPRYKVTKRGQDVALRCDPISGHVSLYWYRQALGQGPEFLTYFNYEAQQDKSGLPNDRFSAERPEGSISTLTIQRTEQRDSAMYRCASSLMQSAGGYTFGSGTRLTVV.

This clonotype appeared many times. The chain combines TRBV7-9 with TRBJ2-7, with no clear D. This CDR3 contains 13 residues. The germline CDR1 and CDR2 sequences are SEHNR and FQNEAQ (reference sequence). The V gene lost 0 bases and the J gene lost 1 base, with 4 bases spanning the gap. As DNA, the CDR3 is TGTGCCAGCAGCTTAGCGGGGTCCTACGAGCAGTACTTC. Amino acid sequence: CASSLAGSYEQYF. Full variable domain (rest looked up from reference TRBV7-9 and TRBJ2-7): DTGVSQNPRHKITKRGQNVTFRCDPISEHNRLYWYRQTLGQGPEFLTYFQNEAQLEKSRLLSDRFSAERPKGSFSTLEIQRTEQGDSAMYLCASSLAGSYEQYFGPGTRLTVT.

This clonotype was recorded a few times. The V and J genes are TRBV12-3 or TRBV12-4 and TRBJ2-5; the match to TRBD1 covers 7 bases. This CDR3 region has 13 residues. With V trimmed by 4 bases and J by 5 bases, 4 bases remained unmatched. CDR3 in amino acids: CASSSYRGETQYF. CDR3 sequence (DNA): TGTGCCAGCAGTTCCTACAGGGGCGAGACCCAGTACTTC.

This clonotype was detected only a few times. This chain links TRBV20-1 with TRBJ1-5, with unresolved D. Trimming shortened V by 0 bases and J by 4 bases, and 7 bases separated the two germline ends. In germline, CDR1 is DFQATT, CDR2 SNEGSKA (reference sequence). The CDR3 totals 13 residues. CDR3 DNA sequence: TGCAGTGCTAGAGAGGCGGGGAATCAGCCCCAGCATTTT. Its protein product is CSAREAGNQPQHF.

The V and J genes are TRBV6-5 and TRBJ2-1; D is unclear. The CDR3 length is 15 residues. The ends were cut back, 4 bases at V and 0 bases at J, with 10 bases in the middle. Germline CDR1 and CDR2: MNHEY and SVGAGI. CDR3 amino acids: CASSSGRTSYNEQFF. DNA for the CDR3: TGTGCCAGCAGTTCCGGAAGGACCTCCTACAATGAGCAGTTCTTC.